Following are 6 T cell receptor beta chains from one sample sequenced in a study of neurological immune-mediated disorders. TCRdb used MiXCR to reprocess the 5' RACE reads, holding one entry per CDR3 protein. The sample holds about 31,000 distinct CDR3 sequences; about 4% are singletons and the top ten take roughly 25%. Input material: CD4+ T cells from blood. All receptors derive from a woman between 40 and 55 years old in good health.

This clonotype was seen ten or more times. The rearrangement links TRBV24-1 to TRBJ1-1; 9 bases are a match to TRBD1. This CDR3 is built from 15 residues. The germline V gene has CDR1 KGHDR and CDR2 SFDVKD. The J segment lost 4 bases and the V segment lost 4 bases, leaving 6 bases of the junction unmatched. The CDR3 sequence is CATSERTGESTEAFF. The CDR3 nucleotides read TGTGCCACCAGTGAACGGACAGGGGAGAGCACTGAAGCTTTCTTT.

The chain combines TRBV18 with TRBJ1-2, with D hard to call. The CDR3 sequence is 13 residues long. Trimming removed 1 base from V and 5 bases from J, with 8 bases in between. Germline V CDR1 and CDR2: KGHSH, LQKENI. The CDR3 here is CASSPQATYGYTF. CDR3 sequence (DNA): TGTGCCAGCTCACCACAGGCTACTTATGGCTACACCTTC.

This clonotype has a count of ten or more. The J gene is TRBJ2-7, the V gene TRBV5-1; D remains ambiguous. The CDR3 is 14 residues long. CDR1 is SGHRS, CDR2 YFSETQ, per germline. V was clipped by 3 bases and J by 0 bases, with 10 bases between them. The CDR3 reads CASSSSLNSYEQYF. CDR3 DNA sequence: TGCGCCAGCAGCTCATCATTGAACTCCTACGAGCAGTACTTC.

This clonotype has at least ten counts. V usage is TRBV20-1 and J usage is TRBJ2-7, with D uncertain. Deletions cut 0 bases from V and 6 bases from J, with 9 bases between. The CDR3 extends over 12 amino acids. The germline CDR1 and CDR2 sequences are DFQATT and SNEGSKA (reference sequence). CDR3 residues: CSARDLRREQYF. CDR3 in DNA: TGCAGTGCTAGAGATCTGCGACGCGAGCAGTACTTC.

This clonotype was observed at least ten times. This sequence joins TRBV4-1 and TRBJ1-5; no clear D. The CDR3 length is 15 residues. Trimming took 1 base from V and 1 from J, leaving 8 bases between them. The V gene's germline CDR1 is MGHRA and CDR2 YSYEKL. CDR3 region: CASSQVPGSNQPQHF. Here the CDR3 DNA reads TGCGCCAGCAGCCAAGTCCCGGGGAGCAATCAGCCCCAGCATTTT.

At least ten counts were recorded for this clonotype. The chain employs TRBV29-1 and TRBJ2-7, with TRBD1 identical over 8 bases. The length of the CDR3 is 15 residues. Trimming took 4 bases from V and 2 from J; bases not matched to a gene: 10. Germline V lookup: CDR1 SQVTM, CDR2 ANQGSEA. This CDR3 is CSVAAAGGLAYEQYF. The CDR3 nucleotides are TGCAGCGTTGCCGCGGCAGGGGGCCTTGCCTACGAGCAGTACTTC.